Listed below are T cell receptor beta chains from one sample, sequenced in a study of T cell changes during pregnancy in multiple sclerosis. Data came from immunoSEQ multiplex PCR; TCRdb stores just in-frame clones and leaves some out. This sample has roughly 49,000 clones, with approximately 92% found just once. The source was CD8+ T cells from peripheral blood mononuclear cells, collected after pregnancy. Source of these receptors: a female donor with multiple sclerosis, enrolled in a pregnancy study. The CDR3 runs from the conserved cysteine through the conserved F or W. Fields, in order: D gene, J gene, clone size, V gene, CDR3 length, CDR3 DNA, CDR3 protein. A D gene is named only where the DNA matches it firmly. A clone size is listed for some rows: how often the clone was seen (once, few, many), or a class if it is expanded.

>NA|TRBJ2-5|NA|TRBV7-3|16
TGTGCCAGCAGCTTAAATGGCGGGGAGAGTCAAGAGACCCAGTACTTC
CASSLNGGESQETQYF
>TRBD2|TRBJ2-5|once|TRBV7-9|15
TGTGCCAGCAGCTTAACAGCGGGGGAAGAGGTGACCCAGTACTTC
CASSLTAGEEVTQYF
>NA|TRBJ1-4|NA|TRBV7-9|15
TGTGCCCTTTCGACAGAAACCCCTGGTAATGAAAAACTGTTTTTT
CALSTETPGNEKLFF
>TRBD2|TRBJ2-1|NA|TRBV7-9|15
TGTGCCAGCCAGCTGAGCACAGCGGGAGATAATGAGCAGTTCTTC
CASQLSTAGDNEQFF
>NA|TRBJ1-2|NA|TRBV6-4|14
TGTGCCAGCAGTCCGGGACACCCGGGCGGTGGCTACACCTTC
CASSPGHPGGGYTF
>TRBD1|TRBJ1-2|NA|TRBV4-1|15
TGCGCCAGCGACTCGGATCAGGGGGCTGGGGATGGCTACACCTTC
CASDSDQGAGDGYTF
>TRBD1|TRBJ1-5|NA|TRBV19|14
TGTGCCAGTAGCGACAGGGGGATCAATCAGCCCCAGCATTTT
CASSDRGINQPQHF
>NA|TRBJ2-3|NA|TRBV28|14
TGTGCCAGCAGTTTTACGCCACGAGGAGATACGCAGTATTTT
CASSFTPRGDTQYF
>TRBD2|TRBJ2-3|NA|TRBV9|15
TGTGCCAGCAGCGTAGTGGCTAGCGGGAGGGATACGCAGTATTTT
CASSVVASGRDTQYF
>TRBD2|TRBJ2-7|NA|TRBV7-9|15
TGTGCCAGCAGCTTCACTAGCGGGAGGGCCTACGAGCAGTACTTC
CASSFTSGRAYEQYF